The 11 T cell receptor beta chains below all came from one sample that was sequenced in a study of T cells after yellow fever vaccination. TCRdb redid the calling of the 5' RACE reads with MiXCR, one entry per CDR3 protein. The sample consists of some 68,000 distinct CDR3 sequences, less than 8.5% of them appearing once. The source was CD8+ T cells sorted from PBMCs, collected roughly 46 days after the first yellow fever vaccination. Receptors were obtained from a man aged 18 to 30 who received the YFV17D yellow fever vaccine.

Only one count was recorded for this clonotype. This may come from a read error, since a much larger clone is one base off. The chain is built from TRBV20-1 and TRBJ2-3; TRBD2 might be the D (6 bases). V shed 6 bases and J shed 4 bases, with 8 bases lying between them. Germline CDR1 reads DFQATT; CDR2 reads SNEGSKA (reference sequence). CDR3 length: 11 residues. CDR3 in DNA: TGCAGTGCCCGGAGGGCAGATACGCAGTATTTT. Translated, it gives CSARRADTQYF.

A note on this clonotype: A much larger clone lies a single base off, so this may be a read error. The rearrangement joins TRBV4-1 to TRBJ1-1; D is unclear. Trimming cost V 5 bases and J 5 bases, with 12 bases left between them. CDR3 length: 13 residues. The germline V gene has CDR1 MGHRA and CDR2 YSYEKL. The CDR3 coding sequence is TGCGCCAGCAGCTCTATGCTGAGAACTGAAGCTTTCTTT. Translation gives CASSSMLRTEAFF.

As for this clonotype: A much larger clone is a single base away; this may be a read error. V gene TRBV29-1 combines with J gene TRBJ2-7; the D is unclear. Between the trimmed V and J ends, which lost 5 bases and 5 bases, there was a span of 10 bases. The CDR3 spans 11 residues. Germline V gives CDR1 SQVTM, CDR2 ANQGSEA. The CDR3 DNA is TGCAGCGTTAGAACGGAACACGAGCAGTACTTC. It yields the protein CSVRTEHEQYF.

At least ten counts were recorded for this clonotype. The V call is TRBV10-3, the J call TRBJ2-5, with D possibly TRBD1 on 5 matching bases. V was trimmed by 7 bases and J by 2 bases, leaving 8 bases between them. CDR3 length: 12 residues. In germline, CDR1 is ENHRY, CDR2 SYGVKD. The CDR3, as DNA: TGTGCCATCATGGGGCATCAAGAGACCCAGTACTTC. Protein: CAIMGHQETQYF.

This clonotype was detected many times. This chain connects TRBV29-1 to TRBJ2-7; 7 bases match TRBD2. Germline CDR1 reads SQVTM; CDR2 reads ANQGSEA. V lost 5 bases to trimming and J lost 3 bases; unmatched junction nucleotides: 4. The CDR3 extends over 12 amino acids. The CDR3 sequence: CSVIGGVYEQYF. In nucleotides, the CDR3 is TGCAGCGTTATTGGGGGGGTCTACGAGCAGTACTTC.

This clonotype was seen only a few times. The V call is TRBV21-1, the J call TRBJ2-7; the table's D call, TRBD1, has no DNA check behind it. TRBV21-1 is a documented pseudogene. The CDR3 contains 15 residues. Here the CDR3 reads CASRQGQFLWYEQYV. The DNA of the CDR3 is TGTGCCAGCAGGCAGGGACAGTTCTTGTGGTACGAGCAGTACGTC.

At least ten counts were recorded for this clonotype. V and J are TRBV29-1 and TRBJ2-2; D is ambiguous. The CDR3 is 13 amino acids. Trimming stripped 7 bases from V and 2 bases from J, with 11 bases between. Germline V gives CDR1 SQVTM, CDR2 ANQGSEA. The CDR3 nucleotides are TGCAGCGGCGAGACTTCTAACACCGGGGAGCTGTTTTTT. This translates into CSGETSNTGELFF.

This clonotype occurred many times. This rearrangement joins TRBV4-1 to TRBJ2-3; D possibly corresponds to TRBD1 (5 bases). There are 15 residues in the CDR3. CDR1 and CDR2 (germline): MGHRA, YSYEKL. V lost 5 bases, J lost 3 bases, and 15 bases lay in between. This CDR3 is CASSKLDRLTDTQYF. DNA for the CDR3: TGCGCCAGCAGCAAGCTAGACAGATTAACAGATACGCAGTATTTT.

The chain joins TRBV4-1 to TRBJ2-1, with 11 bases aligning to TRBD2. Germline assignment: CDR1 MGHRA and CDR2 YSYEKL. The CDR3 has 16 residues. The ends lost 1 base at V and 8 bases at J; junction bases unmatched: 7. CDR3 nucleotides: TGCGCCAGCAGCCAAGTCCCTAGCGGGGGGTGGGATGAGCAGTTCTTC. It specifies CASSQVPSGGWDEQFF.

On this clonotype itself: Given a much more abundant clone one base away, this may be a read error. The chain links TRBV29-1 to TRBJ1-1; perhaps TRBD1 as D (5 bases). The CDR3 runs 12 residues. The germline V gene has CDR1 SQVTM and CDR2 ANQGSEA. V lost 7 bases and J 2 bases, leaving 11 bases between the germline ends. CDR3 nucleotides: TGCAGCGCCACCGGGGCCAACACTGAAGCTTTCTTT. Protein: CSATGANTEAFF.

This clonotype was found many times. Written as DNA, the CDR3 is TGTGCCAGCAGCTTACCAGGGGGCTCCTATGGCTACACCTTC. This codes for CASSLPGGSYGYTF. The chain employs TRBV7-2 and TRBJ1-2; 8 positions agree with TRBD1. The CDR3 is made up of 14 amino acids. After removal of 2 bases from V and 4 bases from J, the junction contained 3 bases not matched to a gene. Germline V gene data show CDR1 as SGHTA and CDR2 as FQGNSA. Variable domain in full (rest from reference TRBV7-2 and TRBJ1-2): GAGVSQSPSNKVTEKGKDVELRCDPISGHTALYWYRQSLGQGLEFLIYFQGNSAPDKSGLPSDRFSAERTGGSVSTLTIQRTQQEDSAVYLCASSLPGGSYGYTFGSGTRLTVV.